These 21 T cell receptor beta chains originate from one sample sequenced in a study of blood T cell repertoires in COVID-19. Clones were sequenced by immunoSEQ multiplex PCR, and TCRdb holds only the in-frame ones, with some missing. The table has tens of thousands of clones, approximately 90% seen once. The sequenced material came from peripheral blood. These receptors were collected from a man between 65 and 85 years old with acute or convalescent COVID-19.

In DNA, the CDR3 is TGTGCCAGTAGTATAAACAGAAGTAATTCACCCCTCCACTTT. It specifies CASSINRSNSPLHF. This chain links TRBV19 with TRBJ1-6, with D hard to call. Germline V CDR1 and CDR2: LNHDA, SQIVND (reference sequence). The V gene lost 2 bases and the J gene lost 6 bases, with 8 bases spanning the gap. The length of the CDR3 is 14 residues.

The J gene is TRBJ1-1, the V gene TRBV15, with D unclear. This CDR3 is 14 amino acids long. The V end lost 0 bases, the J end lost 4 bases, and 9 bases lay between the germline ends. Germline V gene sequence: CDR1 LNHNV, CDR2 YYDKDF (reference sequence). The CDR3 DNA reads as TGTGCCACCAGCAGAGATCGGGTCAGCACTGAAGCTTTCTTT. This sequence encodes CATSRDRVSTEAFF.

The V call is TRBV7-3, the J call TRBJ2-7, with D perhaps matching TRBD1 (5 bases). V was shortened by 0 bases and J by 5 bases, with 11 bases between the two germline ends. The CDR3 spans 14 residues. Germline V gene sequence: CDR1 SGHTA, CDR2 FQGTGA. In DNA form, the CDR3 reads TGTGCCAGCAGCTTAACCAGGGAAGACGACGAGCAGTACTTC. It encodes CASSLTREDDEQYF.

The chain has TRBV5-4 and TRBJ1-2; the D gene is possibly TRBD1 (6 bases). Germline CDR1 is SGHNT and CDR2 is YYREEE (reference sequence). The CDR3 loop spans 14 amino acids. Trimming left V 4 bases short and J 7 bases short, with 17 bases between. This CDR3 reads CASSQGQGEGGYTF. The CDR3 bases are TGTGCCAGCAGCCAGGGGCAAGGGGAGGGTGGCTACACCTTC. The whole variable domain, filled in from reference TRBV5-4 and TRBJ1-2, reads ETGVTQSPTHLIKTRGQQVTLRCSSQSGHNTVSWYQQALGQGPQFIFQYYREEENGRGNFPPRFSGLQFPNYSSELNVNALELDDSALYLCASSQGQGEGGYTFGSGTRLTVV.

This clone was counted only a few times. The chain has TRBV4-1 and TRBJ1-2; no reliable D call. Trimming stripped 1 base from V and 0 bases from J, with 12 bases between. CDR1 is MGHRA and CDR2 is YSYEKL in the germline V gene. The CDR3 runs to 16 residues. As DNA, the CDR3 is TGCGCCAGCAGCCAAGTTACAGCCATGGCTAACTATGGCTACACCTTC. It yields the protein CASSQVTAMANYGYTF.

This clone was detected only a few times. The chain uses TRBV4-2 and TRBJ1-4; D not resolved. Trimming took off 4 bases at V and 8 bases at J, with 14 bases between the two ends. Germline CDR1 LGHNA, CDR2 YNFKEQ. CDR3 length: 14 amino acids. CDR3 residues: CASSPQAPLEKLFF. CDR3 nucleotide sequence: TGTGCCAGCAGCCCCCAGGCGCCCCTGGAAAAACTGTTTTTT.

The V and J genes are TRBV9 and TRBJ1-4; TRBD1 agrees at 8 bases. The CDR3 has 15 residues. After removal of 4 bases from V and 3 bases from J, the junction contained 5 bases not matched to a gene. The germline CDR1 and CDR2 sequences are SGDLS and YYNGEE. CDR3 loop: CASSLQGGSNEKLFF. CDR3 in DNA: TGTGCCAGCAGCCTACAGGGGGGGTCTAATGAAAAACTGTTTTTT.

The chain joins TRBV5-1 to TRBJ2-3; 8 bases agree with TRBD1. Germline V lookup: CDR1 SGHRS, CDR2 YFSETQ. This CDR3 region has 14 residues. V was clipped by 5 bases and J by 3 bases; unmatched bases: 5. CDR3: CASRQGGRTDTQYF. In DNA, the CDR3 is TGCGCCAGCAGACAGGGGGGACGGACAGATACGCAGTATTTT.

The chain carries TRBV10-3 and TRBJ1-1; a possible D gene is TRBD1 (5 bases). The CDR3 extends over 14 amino acids. The V and J ends lost 3 bases and 6 bases respectively, with 14 bases between them. Germline V gene data show CDR1 as ENHRY and CDR2 as SYGVKD. The CDR3 nucleotides are TGTGCCATCAGTGAAAACGGGGGTCGGGCTGAAGCTTTCTTT. Amino acid sequence: CAISENGGRAEAFF.

The CDR3 is CASSQSRGNSGANVLTF. The DNA of the CDR3 is TGTGCCAGCAGCCAAAGCAGAGGGAACTCTGGGGCCAACGTCCTGACTTTC. The chain joins TRBV3-1 (or the pseudogene TRBV3-2) to TRBJ2-6; perhaps TRBD2 as D (5 bases). CDR1 is LGHDT and CDR2 is YNNKEL in the germline V gene (reference sequence). V was pared by 2 bases and J by 0 bases, with 11 bases between. This CDR3 is built from 17 residues.

This rearrangement joins TRBV11-2 to TRBJ2-3; TRBD2 matches 10 bases. Looked up from germline, CDR1 is SGHAT and CDR2 is FQNNGV. This CDR3 spans 15 amino acids. V lost 5 bases to trimming and J lost 6 bases; unmatched junction nucleotides: 8. The CDR3 loop is CASSAGLAEGDTQYF. In DNA, the CDR3 is TGTGCCAGCAGCGCAGGACTAGCGGAAGGCGATACGCAGTATTTT.

This rearrangement joins TRBV6-5 to TRBJ2-7; the match to TRBD1 covers 8 bases. The CDR3 runs 13 residues. With 7 bases clipped from V and 8 bases from J, the junction kept 10 bases outside the gene matches. CDR1 is MNHEY and CDR2 is SVGAGI in the germline V gene. The CDR3 loop reads CASNTGTGTQQYF. CDR3 in DNA: TGTGCCAGCAATACCGGGACAGGCACCCAGCAGTACTTC.

The chain carries TRBV5-6 and TRBJ1-2, with D possibly matching TRBD1 (6 bases). There are 14 residues in the CDR3. V lost 5 bases and J lost 1, with 12 bases in between. Germline CDR1 SGHDT, CDR2 YYEEEE. The CDR3 sequence: CASSLQGVNYGYTF. CDR3 in DNA: TGTGCCAGCAGTTTACAGGGAGTTAACTATGGCTACACCTTC.

The chain has TRBV6-4 and TRBJ2-3; TRBD1 is a possible D gene (6 bases). With 10 bases removed from V and 2 bases from J, the gap between germline ends came to 13 bases. This CDR3 comprises 13 residues. Germline values: CDR1 MRHNA, CDR2 SNTAGT. The DNA for the CDR3 is TGTGCCACAAAGGACAGATTCACAGATACGCAGTATTTT. Protein sequence: CATKDRFTDTQYF.

This clone was observed a single time. V is TRBV15 and J is TRBJ2-2, with 9 positions matching TRBD2. Germline V lookup: CDR1 LNHNV, CDR2 YYDKDF (reference sequence). The CDR3 has 17 residues. J was trimmed by 7 bases and V by 3 bases; bases with no gene match: 12. In nucleotides, the CDR3 is TGTGCCACCAGCAGGAAGCGGGGGGCCCCGAACGGCGGGGAGCTGTTTTTT. It is translated as CATSRKRGAPNGGELFF.

The chain has TRBV28 and TRBJ1-6, with D perhaps matching TRBD1 (5 bases). The germline CDR1 and CDR2 sequences are MDHEN and SYDVKM. The CDR3 loop spans 13 amino acids. V was clipped by 8 bases and J by 12 bases, with 17 bases between them. This CDR3 reads CASQDTHSKPLHF. For the CDR3, the DNA is TGTGCCAGCCAGGACACCCATAGTAAACCCCTCCACTTT.

The V call is TRBV7-2, the J call TRBJ2-1; D is undetermined. V was cut by 8 bases and J by 4 bases, with 6 bases left in between. CDR1 is SGHTA and CDR2 is FQGNSA in the germline V gene. The CDR3 sequence is 11 residues long. Written as DNA, the CDR3 is TGTGCCAGCGGCAAATACAATGAGCAGTTCTTC. Its translation: CASGKYNEQFF.

This chain uses TRBV7-2 with TRBJ2-3; 11 positions match TRBD1. Trimming took 5 bases from V and 1 from J; bases not matched to a gene: 11. The CDR3 consists of 18 residues. Per the germline V gene, CDR1 is SGHTA and CDR2 is FQGNSA. The CDR3 nucleotides are TGTGCCAGCAGCGACTGGGACAGGGGGATCGCTGGCACAGATACGCAGTATTTT. Amino acids: CASSDWDRGIAGTDTQYF.

The chain couples TRBV3-1 (or the pseudogene TRBV3-2) to TRBJ2-1; 16 bases are shared with TRBD2. Germline trimming cut 2 bases from V and 5 bases from J; bases unmatched to any gene: 12. The CDR3 totals 20 residues. CDR1 is LGHDT, CDR2 YNNKEL, per germline (reference sequence). The DNA of the CDR3 is TGTGCCAGCAGCCAAAGGGGACTAGCGGGGGGGATTTTCGAGGACAATGAGCAGTTCTTC. Its protein is CASSQRGLAGGIFEDNEQFF.

This chain links TRBV6-5 with TRBJ2-3, with TRBD1 matching over 9 bases. The germline CDR1 and CDR2 sequences are MNHEY and SVGAGI. The CDR3 contains 14 residues. Trimming at V came to 8 bases and at J to 3 bases, leaving 6 bases not matched to a gene. The CDR3 region is CASLQGALTDTQYF. In DNA form, the CDR3 reads TGTGCCAGCTTACAGGGGGCGCTGACAGATACGCAGTATTTT.

This chain links TRBV30 with TRBJ1-1, with D possibly TRBD1 on 5 matching bases. V shed 0 bases and J shed 1 base, with 15 bases lying between them. Germline V gives CDR1 GTSNPN, CDR2 SVGIG (reference sequence). The CDR3 is made up of 16 amino acids. The CDR3 DNA reads as TGTGCCTGGAGTGTACCGGGCGCAGGGCCGAACACTGAAGCTTTCTTT. Protein sequence: CAWSVPGAGPNTEAFF.